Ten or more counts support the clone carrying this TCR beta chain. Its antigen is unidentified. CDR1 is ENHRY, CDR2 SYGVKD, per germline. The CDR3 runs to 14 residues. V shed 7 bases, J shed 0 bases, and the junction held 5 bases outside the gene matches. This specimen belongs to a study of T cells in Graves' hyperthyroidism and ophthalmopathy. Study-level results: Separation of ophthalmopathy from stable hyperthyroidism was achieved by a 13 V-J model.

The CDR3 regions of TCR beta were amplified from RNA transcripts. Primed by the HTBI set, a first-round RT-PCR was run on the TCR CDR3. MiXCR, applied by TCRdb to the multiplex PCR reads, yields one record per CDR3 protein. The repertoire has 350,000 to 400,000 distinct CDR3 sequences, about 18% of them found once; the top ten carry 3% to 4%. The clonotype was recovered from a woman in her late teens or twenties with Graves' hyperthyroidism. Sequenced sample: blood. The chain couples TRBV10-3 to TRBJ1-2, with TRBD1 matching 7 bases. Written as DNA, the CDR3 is TGTGCCATCAACCGGGACAGCTCTAACTATGGCTACACCTTC. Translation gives CAINRDSSNYGYTF.